This T cell receptor beta chain was recovered during a study of T cells after yellow fever vaccination. Overall study context: Low-cell-number fractions underwent preparation using SMART-Seq v4 Ultra Low Input.

In making TCR cDNA, 5'RACE template switching added a universal primer site and UMIs to it. TCRdb reprocessed the 5' RACE reads with MiXCR, giving one entry per CDR3 protein. The data contain approximately 340,000 distinct CDR3 sequences, 8.7% of them singletons. The study, taken as a whole, reports: Highly abundant clonotypes carried over from the bulk population could end up in FACS-sorted repertoires as contaminants. Weaker in magnitude, the secondary response showed a faster peak on day 5 versus 15.

The CDR3 spans 17 residues. Germline lookup yields CDR1 SGHTA and CDR2 FQGTGA. Between the trimmed V and J ends, which lost 2 bases and 0 bases, there was a span of 14 bases. Of note for this clonotype: Its antigen is currently unknown.

This specimen consisted of PBMCs, obtained on the day of the first yellow fever vaccination. The J gene is TRBJ2-1, the V gene TRBV7-3; possible D gene TRBD2, 6 bases. The receptor was derived from a man aged 18 to 29 who received the YFV17D yellow fever vaccine. Here the CDR3 reads CASSLGRGSASYNEQFF. The CDR3 bases are TGTGCCAGCAGCTTAGGTCGGGGGTCCGCCTCCTACAATGAGCAGTTCTTC. The full variable domain, rest sourced from reference TRBV7-3 and TRBJ2-1, is GAGVSQTPSNKVTEKGKYVELRCDPISGHTALYWYRQSLGQGPEFLIYFQGTGAADDSGLPNDRFFAVRPEGSVSTLKIQRTERGDSAVYLCASSLGRGSASYNEQFFGPGTRLTVL.